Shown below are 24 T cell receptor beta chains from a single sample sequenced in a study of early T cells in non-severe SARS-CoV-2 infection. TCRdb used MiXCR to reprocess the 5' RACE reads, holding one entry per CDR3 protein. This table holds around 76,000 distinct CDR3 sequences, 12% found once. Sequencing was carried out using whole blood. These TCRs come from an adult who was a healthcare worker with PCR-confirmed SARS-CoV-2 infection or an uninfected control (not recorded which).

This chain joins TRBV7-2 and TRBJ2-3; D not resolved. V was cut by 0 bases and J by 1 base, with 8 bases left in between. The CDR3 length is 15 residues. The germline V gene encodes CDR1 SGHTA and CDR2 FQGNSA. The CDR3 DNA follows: TGTGCCAGCAGCTTAGCTAGGCTCCGCACAGATACGCAGTATTTT. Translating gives CASSLARLRTDTQYF.

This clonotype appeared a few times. The chain's CDR3 is CASSHGRNTGELFF. The DNA for the CDR3 is TGTGCCAGCAGCCACGGAAGGAACACCGGGGAGCTGTTTTTT. V gene TRBV4-2 combines with J gene TRBJ2-2; D uncertain. The V and J ends lost 3 bases and 1 base respectively, with 6 bases between them. Looked up from germline, CDR1 is LGHNA and CDR2 is YNFKEQ. The CDR3 runs to 14 residues.

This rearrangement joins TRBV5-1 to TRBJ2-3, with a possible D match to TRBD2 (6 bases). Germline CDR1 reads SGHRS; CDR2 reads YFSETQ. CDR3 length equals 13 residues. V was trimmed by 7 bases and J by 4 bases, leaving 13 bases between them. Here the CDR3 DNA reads TGCGCCAGCGTCGCGGGGCGCGCAGATACGCAGTATTTT. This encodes CASVAGRADTQYF. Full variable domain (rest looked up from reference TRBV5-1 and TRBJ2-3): KAGVTQTPRYLIKTRGQQVTLSCSPISGHRSVSWYQQTPGQGLQFLFEYFSETQRNKGNFPGRFSGRQFSNSRSEMNVSTLELGDSALYLCASVAGRADTQYFGPGTRLTVL.

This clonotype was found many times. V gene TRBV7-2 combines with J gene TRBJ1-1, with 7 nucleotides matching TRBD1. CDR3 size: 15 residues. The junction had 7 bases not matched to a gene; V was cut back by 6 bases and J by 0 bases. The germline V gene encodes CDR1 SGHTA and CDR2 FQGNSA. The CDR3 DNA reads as TGTGCCAGCAGGCAGGGGGGCGCGGTGAACACTGAAGCTTTCTTT. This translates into CASRQGGAVNTEAFF.

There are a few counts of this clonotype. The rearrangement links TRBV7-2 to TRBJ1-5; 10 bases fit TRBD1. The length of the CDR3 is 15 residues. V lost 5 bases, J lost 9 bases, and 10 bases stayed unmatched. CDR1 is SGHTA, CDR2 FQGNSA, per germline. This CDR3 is CASSQDRGRFAPQHF. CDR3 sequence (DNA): TGTGCCAGCAGCCAGGACAGGGGGAGATTCGCGCCCCAGCATTTT.

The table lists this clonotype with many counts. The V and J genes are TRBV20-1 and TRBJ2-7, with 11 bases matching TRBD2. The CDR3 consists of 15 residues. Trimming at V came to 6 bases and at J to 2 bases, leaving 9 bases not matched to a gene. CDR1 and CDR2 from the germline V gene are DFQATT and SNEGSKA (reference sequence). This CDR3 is CSAKILAGVPYEQYF. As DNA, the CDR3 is TGCAGTGCAAAGATACTAGCGGGAGTGCCCTACGAGCAGTACTTC.

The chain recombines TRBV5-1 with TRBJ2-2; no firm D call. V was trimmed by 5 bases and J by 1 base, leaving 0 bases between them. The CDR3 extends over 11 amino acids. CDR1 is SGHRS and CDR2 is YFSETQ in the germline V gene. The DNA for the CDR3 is TGCGCCAGCAGGAACACCGGGGAGCTGTTTTTT. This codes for CASRNTGELFF.

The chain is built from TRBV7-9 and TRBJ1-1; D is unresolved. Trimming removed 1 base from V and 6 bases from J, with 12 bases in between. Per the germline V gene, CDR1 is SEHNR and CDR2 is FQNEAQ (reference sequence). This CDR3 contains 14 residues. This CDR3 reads CASSLGYLGAEAFF. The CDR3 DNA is TGTGCCAGCAGCTTAGGGTACTTAGGAGCTGAAGCTTTCTTT.

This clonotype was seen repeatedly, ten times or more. The DNA for the CDR3 is TGCAGTGCCAGTAAGGGACTAGCGGGAAGAAATACGCAGTATTTT. Translating gives CSASKGLAGRNTQYF. V and J are TRBV20-1 and TRBJ2-3; 13 bases map to TRBD2. CDR1 is DFQATT and CDR2 is SNEGSKA in the germline V gene (reference sequence). The J segment lost 7 bases and the V segment lost 6 bases, leaving 10 bases of the junction unmatched. The CDR3 loop spans 15 amino acids.

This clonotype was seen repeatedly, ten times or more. CDR3 loop: CASTITQVGYGYTF. The CDR3 nucleotides are TGTGCCAGCACCATCACCCAGGTTGGCTATGGCTACACCTTC. The chain combines TRBV28 with TRBJ1-2; no firm D call. The CDR3 has 14 residues. The germline V gene has CDR1 MDHEN and CDR2 SYDVKM. V gave up 7 bases and J gave up 4 bases, with 16 bases separating them.

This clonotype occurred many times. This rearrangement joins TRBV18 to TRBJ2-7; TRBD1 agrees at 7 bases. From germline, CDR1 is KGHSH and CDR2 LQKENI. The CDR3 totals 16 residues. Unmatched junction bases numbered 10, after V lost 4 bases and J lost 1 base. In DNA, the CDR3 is TGTGCCAGCTCACGGGAAGGGACAGACATTTCCTACGAGCAGTACTTC. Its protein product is CASSREGTDISYEQYF. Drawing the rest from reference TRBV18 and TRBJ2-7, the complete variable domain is NAGVMQNPRHLVRRRGQEARLRCSPMKGHSHVYWYRQLPEEGLKFMVYLQKENIIDESGMPKERFSAEFPKEGPSILRIQQVVRGDSAAYFCASSREGTDISYEQYFGPGTRLTVT.

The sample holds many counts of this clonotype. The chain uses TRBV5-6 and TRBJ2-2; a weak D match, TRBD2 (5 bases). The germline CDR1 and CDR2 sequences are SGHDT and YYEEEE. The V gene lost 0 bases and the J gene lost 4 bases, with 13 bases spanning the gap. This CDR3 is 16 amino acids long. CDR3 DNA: TGTGCCAGCAGCTTGGCAGGCCAGGACTCCACCGGGGAGCTGTTTTTT. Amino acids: CASSLAGQDSTGELFF.

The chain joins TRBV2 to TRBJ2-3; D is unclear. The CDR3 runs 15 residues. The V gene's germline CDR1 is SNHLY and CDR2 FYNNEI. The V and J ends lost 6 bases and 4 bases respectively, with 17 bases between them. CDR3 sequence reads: CASRDAGREPDTQYF. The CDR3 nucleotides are TGTGCCAGCAGGGATGCCGGACGAGAACCAGATACGCAGTATTTT. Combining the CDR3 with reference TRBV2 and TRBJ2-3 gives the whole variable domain EPEVTQTPSHQVTQMGQEVILRCVPISNHLYFYWYRQILGQKVEFLVSFYNNEISEKSEIFDDQFSVERPDGSNFTLKIRSTKLEDSAMYFCASRDAGREPDTQYFGPGTRLTVL.

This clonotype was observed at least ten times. CDR3 DNA sequence: TGTGCCAGCAGTCCCTTCGGGGCTAGCGGGTACAATGAGCAGTTCTTC. Translated, it gives CASSPFGASGYNEQFF. This rearrangement joins TRBV12-3 or TRBV12-4 to TRBJ2-1; 8 bases line up with TRBD2. The CDR3 loop spans 16 amino acids. The V and J ends lost 5 bases and 4 bases, in that order; junction bases with no gene match: 10.

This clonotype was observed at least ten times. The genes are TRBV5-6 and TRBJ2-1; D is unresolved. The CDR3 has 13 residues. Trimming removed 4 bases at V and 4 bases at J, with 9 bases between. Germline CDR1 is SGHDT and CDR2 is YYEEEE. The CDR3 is CASSPHGYNEQFF. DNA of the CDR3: TGTGCCAGCAGCCCTCACGGGTACAATGAGCAGTTCTTC.

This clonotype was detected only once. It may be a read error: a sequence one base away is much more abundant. CDR3 amino acids: CASTSSAGMGYGYTF. As DNA, the CDR3 is TGTGCCAGTACCTCATCCGCAGGCATGGGATATGGCTACACCTTC. V gene TRBV19 combines with J gene TRBJ1-2; D not resolved. The CDR3 runs 15 residues. Germline CDR1 LNHDA, CDR2 SQIVND (reference sequence). Trimming pared 7 bases from V and 5 bases from J, leaving 20 bases between.

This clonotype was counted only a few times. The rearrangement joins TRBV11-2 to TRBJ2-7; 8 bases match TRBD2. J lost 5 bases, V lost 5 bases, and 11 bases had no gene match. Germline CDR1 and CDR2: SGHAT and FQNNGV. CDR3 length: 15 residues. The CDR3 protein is CASSPRRDGGDEQYF. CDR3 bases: TGTGCCAGCAGCCCCCGGAGGGACGGGGGGGACGAGCAGTACTTC.

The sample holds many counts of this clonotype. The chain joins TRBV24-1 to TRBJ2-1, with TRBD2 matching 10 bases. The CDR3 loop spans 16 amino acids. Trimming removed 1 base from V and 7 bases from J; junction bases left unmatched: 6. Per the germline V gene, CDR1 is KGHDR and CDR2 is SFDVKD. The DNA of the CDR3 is TGTGCCACCAGTGATTTCAGCGGGAGGGCGCTGAATGAGCAGTTCTTC. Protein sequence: CATSDFSGRALNEQFF.

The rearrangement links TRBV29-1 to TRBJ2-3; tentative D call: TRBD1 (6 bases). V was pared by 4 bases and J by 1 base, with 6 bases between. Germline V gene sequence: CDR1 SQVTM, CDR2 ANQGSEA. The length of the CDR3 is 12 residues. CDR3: CSVGTGTDTQYF. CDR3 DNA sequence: TGCAGCGTTGGGACAGGCACAGATACGCAGTATTTT.

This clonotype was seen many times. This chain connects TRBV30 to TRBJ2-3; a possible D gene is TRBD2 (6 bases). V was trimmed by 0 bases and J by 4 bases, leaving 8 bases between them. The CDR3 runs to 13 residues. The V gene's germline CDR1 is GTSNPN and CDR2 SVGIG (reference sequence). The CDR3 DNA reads TGTGCCTGGAGTGTTAGGGAGGCAGATACGCAGTATTTT. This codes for CAWSVREADTQYF.

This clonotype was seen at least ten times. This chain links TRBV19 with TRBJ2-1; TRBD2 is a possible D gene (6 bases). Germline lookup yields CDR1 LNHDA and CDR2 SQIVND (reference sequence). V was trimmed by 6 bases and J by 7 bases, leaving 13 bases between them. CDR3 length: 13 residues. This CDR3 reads CASRNGGVNEQFF. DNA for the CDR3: TGTGCCAGTAGGAACGGAGGGGTAAATGAGCAGTTCTTC.

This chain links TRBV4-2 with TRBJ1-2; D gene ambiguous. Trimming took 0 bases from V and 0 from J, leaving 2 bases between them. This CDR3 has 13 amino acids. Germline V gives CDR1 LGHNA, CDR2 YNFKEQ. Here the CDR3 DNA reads TGTGCCAGCAGCCAAGATCCTAACTATGGCTACACCTTC. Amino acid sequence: CASSQDPNYGYTF.

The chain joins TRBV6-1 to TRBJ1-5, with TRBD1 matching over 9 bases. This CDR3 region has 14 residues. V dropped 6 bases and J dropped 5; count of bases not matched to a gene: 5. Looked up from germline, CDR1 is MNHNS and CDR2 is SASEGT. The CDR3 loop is CASRGQGYDQPQHF. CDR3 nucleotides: TGTGCCAGCAGAGGACAGGGGTACGATCAGCCCCAGCATTTT.

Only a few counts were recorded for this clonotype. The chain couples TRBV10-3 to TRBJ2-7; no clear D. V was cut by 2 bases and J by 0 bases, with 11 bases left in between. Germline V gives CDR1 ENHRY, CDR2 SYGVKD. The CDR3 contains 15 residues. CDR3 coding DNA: TGTGCCATCAGTGAGGAGCCAGCGAGCTCCTACGAGCAGTACTTC. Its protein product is CAISEEPASSYEQYF.